A selection of T cell receptor beta chains follows, all from one sample in a study of blood T cell repertoires in COVID-19. Here immunoSEQ multiplex PCR was the method, and the copy in TCRdb shows in-frame clones only, minus some. The sample has some 100,000 clones; approximately 83% are singletons. The material sequenced was PBMCs or T cells enriched from blood (not recorded which). These receptors were collected from a woman aged 45-65 years who had recovered from COVID-19. Both conserved end residues are part of each CDR3. Fields, in order: J gene, clone size, V gene, D gene, CDR3 DNA, CDR3 protein. D genes are given only for firm matches. Size is omitted from some rows. Given values are once, few, many or a class for expanded clones.

TRBJ1-1,-,TRBV3-1/TRBV3-2,-,TGTGCCAGCAGCCAAGCGCGCGAAGCTTTCTTT,CASSQAREAFF
TRBJ1-4,few,TRBV30,TRBD1,TGTGCCTGGAGTGTAAGCCGGACAGGGACTAATGAAAAACTGTTTTTT,CAWSVSRTGTNEKLFF
TRBJ1-4,-,TRBV28,-,TGTGCCAGCACCAGACGGGGTGCAACTAATGAAAAACTGTTTTTT,CASTRRGATNEKLFF
TRBJ2-7,-,TRBV27,TRBD1,TGTGCCAGCAGCCGACCCGGGACAGCTTTGTACGAGCAGTACTTC,CASSRPGTALYEQYF
TRBJ1-1,-,TRBV6-5,-,TGTGCCAGCAACCCCTACGGTGAAGCTTTCTTT,CASNPYGEAFF
TRBJ2-2,few,TRBV10-1,-,TGCGCCAGCAGAATGACAGGGAACACCGGGGAGCTGTTTTTT,CASRMTGNTGELFF
TRBJ2-7,-,TRBV28,-,TGTGCCAGCAGTTTTGAAGCTCAGGGGCGTTCCTACGAGCAGTACTTC,CASSFEAQGRSYEQYF
TRBJ2-5,once,TRBV12-3/TRBV12-4,-,TGTGCCAGCAGTTTTGGCCGGGGGGAGACCCAGTACTTC,CASSFGRGETQYF
TRBJ1-5,-,TRBV6-5,TRBD1,TGTGCCAGCAGACAGGCAGGGGGGACCAATCAGCCCCAGCATTTT,CASRQAGGTNQPQHF
TRBJ2-7,once,TRBV10-2,-,TGCGCCAGCAGTGATTGGGGAGTCCTCGAGCAGTACTTC,CASSDWGVLEQYF
TRBJ2-2,few,TRBV6-5,TRBD2,TGTGCCAGCAGTTACTCACCGGGAGGCACCGGGGAGCTGTTTTTT,CASSYSPGGTGELFF
TRBJ1-5,-,TRBV6-1,-,TGTGCCAGCAGTGAAGCGCTTCTGGGCCCACGGCATTTT,CASSEALLGPRHF
TRBJ1-1,-,TRBV12-3/TRBV12-4,-,TGTGCCAGCAGTCCGTACACTGAAGCTTTCTTT,CASSPYTEAFF
TRBJ1-2,once,TRBV28,TRBD1,TGTGCCAGCAGTCGTACAGGGGGTAGTAGCTATGGCTACACCTTC,CASSRTGGSSYGYTF
TRBJ1-1,-,TRBV14,TRBD1,TGTGCCAGCAGCCAAGATCTGGGACAGAAAAACACTGAAGCTTTCTTT,CASSQDLGQKNTEAFF
TRBJ2-7,once,TRBV28,-,TGTGCCAGCAGTCCACTAGCTAGGGAGCAGTACTTC,CASSPLAREQYF
TRBJ2-1,-,TRBV30,-,TGTGCCTGGGACATCGGGCAGGGGTTGAGCTCCTACAATGAGCAGTTCTTC,CAWDIGQGLSSYNEQFF
TRBJ1-5,-,TRBV28,TRBD1,TGTGCCAGCAGCTCGCCGGGACAGGGTAATCAGCCCCAGCATTTT,CASSSPGQGNQPQHF
TRBJ1-5,-,TRBV19,-,TGTGCCAGTAGTATAGACAGGGCGGATCAGCCCCAGCATTTT,CASSIDRADQPQHF
TRBJ2-3,-,TRBV28,-,TGTGCCAGCAGCCGCGTCTCCCCAGATACGCAGTATTTT,CASSRVSPDTQYF
TRBJ2-7,-,TRBV30,TRBD1,TGTGCCTGGAGCAGGCAGGGGGCTCTAGTCGAGCAGTACTTC,CAWSRQGALVEQYF
TRBJ1-2,-,TRBV2,TRBD1,TGTGCCAGCAGGGGGACAGGGGGGAACTATGGCTACACCTTC,CASRGTGGNYGYTF
TRBJ1-5,-,TRBV30,TRBD1,TGTGCCTGGAGTAAGGGACAGGGGGACCAGCCCCAGCATTTT,CAWSKGQGDQPQHF
TRBJ2-1,-,TRBV11-2,-,TGTGCCAGCAGCCTCGACAGACCCAATGAGCAGTTCTTC,CASSLDRPNEQFF
TRBJ2-5,once,TRBV9,TRBD1,TGTGCCAGCAGCGTAACGAGAGGGGGCGCGGTAGAGACCCAGTACTTC,CASSVTRGGAVETQYF
TRBJ2-3,-,TRBV30,-,TGTGCCTGGAGTGTAGGGGGGGCAGTTAGCACAGATACGCAGTATTTT,CAWSVGGAVSTDTQYF
TRBJ2-6,-,TRBV11-1,-,TGTGCCAGCAGCTTACAGGGGTCTGGGGCCAACGTCCTGACTTTC,CASSLQGSGANVLTF
TRBJ2-2,-,TRBV5-4,-,TGTGCCAGCAGCCCGGCGACAGGTTTGGGATCCACCGGGGAGCTGTTTTTT,CASSPATGLGSTGELFF
TRBJ2-5,-,TRBV27,TRBD2,TGTGCCAGCAGAACCCTCGTAGCGGGGGGCTACAAAGAGACCCAGTACTTC,CASRTLVAGGYKETQYF
TRBJ2-7,-,TRBV19,-,TGTGCCAGTAGTATGGCAGGCGATAGACCCTACGAGCAGTACTTC,CASSMAGDRPYEQYF
TRBJ2-3,-,TRBV30,TRBD1,TGTGCCTGGAGTAAGGGACAGGGATCAGATACGCAGTATTTT,CAWSKGQGSDTQYF
TRBJ2-7,once,TRBV3-1/TRBV3-2,TRBD1,TGTGCCAGCAGCCTTGCAGGGGGTTTCTACGAGCAGTACTTC,CASSLAGGFYEQYF
TRBJ2-7,-,TRBV3-1/TRBV3-2,-,TGTGCCAGCAGCCAAGACTCCCTGCCAGTCGAGCAGTACTTC,CASSQDSLPVEQYF
TRBJ2-1,-,TRBV5-1,TRBD2,TGCGCCAGCAGCTTGGGCACTAGCGGGATGAATGAGCAGTTCTTC,CASSLGTSGMNEQFF
TRBJ1-4,few,TRBV15,-,TGTGCCACCAGCGCAGGGGTTCAGCTTAACGGTGAAAAACTGTTTTTT,CATSAGVQLNGEKLFF
TRBJ2-7,few,TRBV6-2/TRBV6-3,-,TGTGCCAGCAGTCCGAGGGCAATAGTACCTGACTCCTACGAGCAGTACTTC,CASSPRAIVPDSYEQYF
TRBJ1-2,-,TRBV19,-,TGTGCCAGTAGTACTTCGATAGGGGGTCCCTATGGCTACACCTTC,CASSTSIGGPYGYTF
TRBJ2-3,-,TRBV9,TRBD2,TGTGCCAGCAGCGTCCTAGCGGGGGGGCGTACAGATACGCAGTATTTT,CASSVLAGGRTDTQYF
TRBJ2-6,once,TRBV3-1/TRBV3-2,-,TGTGCCAGCACCTGGGGGAGGGGGGCCAACGTCCTGACTTTC,CASTWGRGANVLTF
TRBJ2-5,many,TRBV6-5,TRBD2,TGTGCCAGCTTGCCGGCGGGGGTCCGGGCGACCCAGTACTTC,CASLPAGVRATQYF
TRBJ2-7,few,TRBV2,-,TGTGCCAGCGGGGACACGTTCTCCTACGAGCAGTACTTC,CASGDTFSYEQYF
TRBJ1-1,-,TRBV24-1,TRBD1,TGTGCCACCAGTGACACAGGGGGCACTGAAGCTTTCTTT,CATSDTGGTEAFF
TRBJ1-6,-,TRBV2,-,TGTGCCAGCAGTGAACGGCAGGGTTCTACGACCTATAATTCACCCCTCCACTTT,CASSERQGSTTYNSPLHF
TRBJ2-5,-,TRBV5-6,TRBD2,TGTGCCAGCAGCTTCCGGGGGGGAGAGACCCAGTACTTC,CASSFRGGETQYF
TRBJ1-5,-,TRBV6-5,TRBD1,TGTGCCACCGGGACAGGGGAGAACCAGCCCCAGCATTTT,CATGTGENQPQHF
TRBJ2-3,once,TRBV6-5,TRBD2,TGTGCCAGCAGTTACTCCCCTAGCGGGGACACAGATACGCAGTATTTT,CASSYSPSGDTDTQYF
TRBJ1-4,-,TRBV3-1/TRBV3-2,-,TGTGCCAGCAGCCAAGACAGGGGATATGAAAAACTGTTTTTT,CASSQDRGYEKLFF
TRBJ1-2,-,TRBV21-1,-,TGTGCCAGCAACTCCCGGGACAGCTATGGCTACACCTTC,CASNSRDSYGYTF